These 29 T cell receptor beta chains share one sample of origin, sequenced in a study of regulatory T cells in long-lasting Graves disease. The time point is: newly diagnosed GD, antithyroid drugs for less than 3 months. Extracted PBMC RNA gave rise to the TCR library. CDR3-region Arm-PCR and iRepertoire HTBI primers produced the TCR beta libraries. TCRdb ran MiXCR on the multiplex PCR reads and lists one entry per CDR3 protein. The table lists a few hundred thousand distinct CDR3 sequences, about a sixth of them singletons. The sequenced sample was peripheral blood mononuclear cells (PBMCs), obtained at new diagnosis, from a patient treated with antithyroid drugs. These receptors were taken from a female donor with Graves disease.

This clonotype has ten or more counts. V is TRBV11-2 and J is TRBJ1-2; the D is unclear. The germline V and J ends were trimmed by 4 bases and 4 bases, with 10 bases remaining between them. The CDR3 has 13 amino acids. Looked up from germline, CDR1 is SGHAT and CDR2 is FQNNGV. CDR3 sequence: CASSYGSPYGYTF. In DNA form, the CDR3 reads TGTGCCAGCAGCTACGGGTCCCCCTATGGCTACACCTTC.

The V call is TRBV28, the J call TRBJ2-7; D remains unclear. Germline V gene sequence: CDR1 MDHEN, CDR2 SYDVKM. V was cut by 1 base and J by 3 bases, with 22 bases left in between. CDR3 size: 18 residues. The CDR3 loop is CASSLYRLIEALNYEQYF. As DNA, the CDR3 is TGTGCCAGCAGTTTATACCGCCTGATCGAAGCGCTCAACTACGAGCAGTACTTC.

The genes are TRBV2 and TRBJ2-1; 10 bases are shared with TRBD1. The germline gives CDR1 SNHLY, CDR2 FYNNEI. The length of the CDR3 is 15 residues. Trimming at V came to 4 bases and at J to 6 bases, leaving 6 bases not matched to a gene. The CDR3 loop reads CASSGPGTGVNEQFF. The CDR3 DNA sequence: TGTGCCAGCAGTGGTCCCGGGACAGGGGTCAATGAGCAGTTCTTC.

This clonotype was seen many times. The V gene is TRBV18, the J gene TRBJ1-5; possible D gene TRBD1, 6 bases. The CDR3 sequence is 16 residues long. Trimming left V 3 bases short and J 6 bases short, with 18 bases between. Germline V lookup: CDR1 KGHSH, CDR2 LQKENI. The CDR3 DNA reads TGTGCCAGCTCACCTCCGGCAACGGGGGCAAGTCAGCCCCAGCATTTT. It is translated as CASSPPATGASQPQHF.

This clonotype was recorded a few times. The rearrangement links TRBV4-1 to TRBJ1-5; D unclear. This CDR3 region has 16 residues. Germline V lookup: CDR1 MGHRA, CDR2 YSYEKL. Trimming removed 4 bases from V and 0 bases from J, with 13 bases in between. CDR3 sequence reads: CASSRDTRYSNQPQHF. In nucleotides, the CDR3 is TGCGCCAGCAGCCGAGACACAAGGTATAGCAATCAGCCCCAGCATTTT.

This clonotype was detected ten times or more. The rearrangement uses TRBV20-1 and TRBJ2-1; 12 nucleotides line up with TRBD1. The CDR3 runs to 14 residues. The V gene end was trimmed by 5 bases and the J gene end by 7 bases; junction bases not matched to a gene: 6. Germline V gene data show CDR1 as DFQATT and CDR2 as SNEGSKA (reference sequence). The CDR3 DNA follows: TGCAGTGCTTTCCCGGGACAGGGGGCTAATGAGCAGTTCTTC. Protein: CSAFPGQGANEQFF.

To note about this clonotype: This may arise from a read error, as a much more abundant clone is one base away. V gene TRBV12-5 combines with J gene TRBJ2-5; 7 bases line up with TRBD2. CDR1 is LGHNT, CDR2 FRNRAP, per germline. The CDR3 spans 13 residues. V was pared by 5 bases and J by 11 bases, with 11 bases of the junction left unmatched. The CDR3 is CASGASGMLEQYF. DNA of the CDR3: TGTGCTAGTGGTGCCAGCGGGATGCTTGAGCAGTACTTC. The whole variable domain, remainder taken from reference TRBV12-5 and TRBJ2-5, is DARVTQTPRHKVTEMGQEVTMRCQPILGHNTVFWYRQTMMQGLELLAYFRNRAPLDDSGMPKDRFSAEMPDATLATLKIQPSEPRDSAVYFCASGASGMLEQYFGPGTRLLVL.

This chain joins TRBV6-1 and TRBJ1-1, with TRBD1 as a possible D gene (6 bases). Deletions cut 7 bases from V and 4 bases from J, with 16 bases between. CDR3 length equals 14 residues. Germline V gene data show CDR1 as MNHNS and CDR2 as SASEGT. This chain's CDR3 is CASTSGGRGTEAFF. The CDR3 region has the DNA TGTGCCAGCACCTCCGGGGGCCGGGGCACTGAAGCTTTCTTT.

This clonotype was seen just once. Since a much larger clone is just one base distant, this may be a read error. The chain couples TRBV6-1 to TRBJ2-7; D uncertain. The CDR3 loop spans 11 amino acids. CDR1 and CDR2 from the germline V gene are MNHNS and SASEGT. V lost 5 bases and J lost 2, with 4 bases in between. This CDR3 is CASSITYEQYF. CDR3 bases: TGTGCCAGCAGTATTACCTACGAGCAGTACTTC.

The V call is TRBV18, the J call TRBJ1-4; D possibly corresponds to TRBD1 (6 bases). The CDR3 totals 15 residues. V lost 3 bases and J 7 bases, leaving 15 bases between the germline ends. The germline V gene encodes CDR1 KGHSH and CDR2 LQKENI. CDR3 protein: CASSPSWGASEKLFF. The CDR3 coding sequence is TGTGCCAGCTCACCCAGCTGGGGGGCGAGTGAAAAACTGTTTTTT. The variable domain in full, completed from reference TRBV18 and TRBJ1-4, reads NAGVMQNPRHLVRRRGQEARLRCSPMKGHSHVYWYRQLPEEGLKFMVYLQKENIIDESGMPKERFSAEFPKEGPSILRIQQVVRGDSAAYFCASSPSWGASEKLFFGSGTQLSVL.

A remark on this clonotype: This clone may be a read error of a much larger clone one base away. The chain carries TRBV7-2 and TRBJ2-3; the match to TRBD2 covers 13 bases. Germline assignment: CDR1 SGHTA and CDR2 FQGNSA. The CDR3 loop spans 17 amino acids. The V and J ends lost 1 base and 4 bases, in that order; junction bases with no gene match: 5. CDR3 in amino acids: CASSLVGGLAGPDTQYF. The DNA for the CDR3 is TGTGCCAGCAGCTTAGTCGGGGGACTAGCGGGACCAGATACGCAGTATTTT.

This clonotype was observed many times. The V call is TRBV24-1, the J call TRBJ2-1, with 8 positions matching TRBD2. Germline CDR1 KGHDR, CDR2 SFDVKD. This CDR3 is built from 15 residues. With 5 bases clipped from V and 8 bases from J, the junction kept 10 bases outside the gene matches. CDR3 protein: CATSVRTGLGDEQFF. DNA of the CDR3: TGTGCCACCAGTGTTCGGACGGGACTAGGCGATGAGCAGTTCTTC.

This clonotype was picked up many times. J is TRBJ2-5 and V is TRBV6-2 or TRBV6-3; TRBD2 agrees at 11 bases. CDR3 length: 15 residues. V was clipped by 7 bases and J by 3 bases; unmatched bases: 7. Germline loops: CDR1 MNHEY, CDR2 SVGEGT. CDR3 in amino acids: CASTGTSGGKETQYF. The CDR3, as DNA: TGTGCCAGCACGGGGACTAGCGGAGGAAAAGAGACCCAGTACTTC.

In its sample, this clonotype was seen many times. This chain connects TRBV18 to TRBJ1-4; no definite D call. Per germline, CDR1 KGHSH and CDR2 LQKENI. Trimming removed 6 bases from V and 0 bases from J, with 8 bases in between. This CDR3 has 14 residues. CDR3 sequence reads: CASSPGTTNEKLFF. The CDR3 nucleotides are TGTGCCAGCTCTCCCGGGACAACTAATGAAAAACTGTTTTTT.

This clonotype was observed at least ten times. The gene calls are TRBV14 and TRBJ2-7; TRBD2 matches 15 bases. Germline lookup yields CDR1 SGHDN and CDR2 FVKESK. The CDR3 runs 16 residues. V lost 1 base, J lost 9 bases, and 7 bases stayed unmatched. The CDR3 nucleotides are TGTGCCAGCAGCCAAGGGGGACTAGCGGGAGGCCGAGCGCAGTACTTC. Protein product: CASSQGGLAGGRAQYF.

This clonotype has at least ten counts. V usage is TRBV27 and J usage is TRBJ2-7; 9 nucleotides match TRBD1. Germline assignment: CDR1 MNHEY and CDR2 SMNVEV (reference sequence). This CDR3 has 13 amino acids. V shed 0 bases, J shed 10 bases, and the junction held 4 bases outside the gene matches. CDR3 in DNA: TGTGCCAGCAGTTTATCGGACAGGGGAAACCAGTACTTC. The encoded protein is CASSLSDRGNQYF.

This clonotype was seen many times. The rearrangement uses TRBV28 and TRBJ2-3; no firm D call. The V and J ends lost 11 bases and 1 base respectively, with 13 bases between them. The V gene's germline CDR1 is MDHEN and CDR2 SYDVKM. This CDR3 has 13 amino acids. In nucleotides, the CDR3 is TGTGCCGCCCGCCGTGGGGGCACAGATACGCAGTATTTT. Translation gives CAARRGGTDTQYF.

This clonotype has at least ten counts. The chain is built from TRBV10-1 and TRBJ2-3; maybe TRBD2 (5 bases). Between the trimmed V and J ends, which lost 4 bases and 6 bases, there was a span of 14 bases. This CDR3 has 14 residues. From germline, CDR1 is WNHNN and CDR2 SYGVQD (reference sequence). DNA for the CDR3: TGCGCCAGCAGTGCGGCGGGCAGAGGGGATACGCAGTATTTT. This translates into CASSAAGRGDTQYF.

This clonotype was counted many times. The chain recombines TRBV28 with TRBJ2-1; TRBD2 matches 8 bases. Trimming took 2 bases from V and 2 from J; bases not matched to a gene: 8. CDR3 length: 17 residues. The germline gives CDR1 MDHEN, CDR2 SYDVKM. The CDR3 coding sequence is TGTGCCAGCAGTTTAGCGGGGCTAGCGGGTGCCTACAATGAGCAGTTCTTC. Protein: CASSLAGLAGAYNEQFF.

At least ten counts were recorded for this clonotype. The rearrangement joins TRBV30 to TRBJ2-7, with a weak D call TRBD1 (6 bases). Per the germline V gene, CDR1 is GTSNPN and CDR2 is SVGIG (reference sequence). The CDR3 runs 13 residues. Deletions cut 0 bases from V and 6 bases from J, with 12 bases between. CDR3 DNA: TGTGCCTGGAGTGTACAGGGATTCGGCGAGCAGTACTTC. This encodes CAWSVQGFGEQYF. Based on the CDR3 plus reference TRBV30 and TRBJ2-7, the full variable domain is SQTIHQWPATLVQPVGSPLSLECTVEGTSNPNLYWYRQAAGRGLQLLFYSVGIGQISSEVPQNLSASRPQDRQFILSSKKLLLSDSGFYLCAWSVQGFGEQYFGPGTRLTVT.

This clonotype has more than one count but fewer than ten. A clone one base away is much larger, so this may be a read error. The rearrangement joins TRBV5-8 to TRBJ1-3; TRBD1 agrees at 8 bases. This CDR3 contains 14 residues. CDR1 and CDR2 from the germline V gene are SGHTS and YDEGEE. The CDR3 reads CASSRQGTGNTIHF. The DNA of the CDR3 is TGTGCCAGCAGCAGACAGGGGACTGGAAACACCATACATTTT.

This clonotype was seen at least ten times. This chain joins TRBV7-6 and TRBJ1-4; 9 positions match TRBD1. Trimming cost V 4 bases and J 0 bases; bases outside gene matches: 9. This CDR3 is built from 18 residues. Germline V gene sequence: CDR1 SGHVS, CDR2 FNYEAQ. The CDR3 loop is CASSSMGQGYATNEKLFF. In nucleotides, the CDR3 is TGTGCCAGCAGCTCTATGGGACAGGGCTATGCAACTAATGAAAAACTGTTTTTT.

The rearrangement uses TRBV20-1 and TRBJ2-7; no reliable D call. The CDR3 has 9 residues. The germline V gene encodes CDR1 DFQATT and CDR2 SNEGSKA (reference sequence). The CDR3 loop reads CPVPYEQYF. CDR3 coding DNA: TGCCCTGTTCCCTACGAGCAGTACTTC.

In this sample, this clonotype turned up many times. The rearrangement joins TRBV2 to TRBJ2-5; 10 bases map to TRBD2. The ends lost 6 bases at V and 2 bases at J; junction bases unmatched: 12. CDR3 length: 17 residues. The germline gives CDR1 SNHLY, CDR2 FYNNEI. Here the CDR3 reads CASRGTSAGGGQETQYF. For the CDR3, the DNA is TGTGCCAGCAGGGGGACTTCAGCGGGAGGGGGGCAAGAGACCCAGTACTTC.

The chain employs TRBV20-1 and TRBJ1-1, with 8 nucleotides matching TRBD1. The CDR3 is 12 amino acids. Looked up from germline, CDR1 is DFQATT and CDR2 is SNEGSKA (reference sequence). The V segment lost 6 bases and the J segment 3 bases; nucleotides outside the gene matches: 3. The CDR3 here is CSAPDRDTEAFF. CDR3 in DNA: TGCAGTGCACCGGACAGGGACACTGAAGCTTTCTTT.

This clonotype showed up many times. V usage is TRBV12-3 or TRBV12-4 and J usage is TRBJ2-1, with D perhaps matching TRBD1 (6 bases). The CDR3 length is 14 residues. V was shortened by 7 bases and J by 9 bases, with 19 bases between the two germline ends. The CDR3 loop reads CASTPGHRMGEQFF. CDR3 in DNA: TGTGCCAGCACCCCGGGACACCGGATGGGTGAGCAGTTCTTC.

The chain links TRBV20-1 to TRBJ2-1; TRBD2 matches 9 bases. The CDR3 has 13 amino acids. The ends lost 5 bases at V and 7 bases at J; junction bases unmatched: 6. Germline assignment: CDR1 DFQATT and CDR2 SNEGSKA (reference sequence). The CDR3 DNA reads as TGCAGTGCTGGCAGGACTAGCGTAAATGAGCAGTTCTTC. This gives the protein CSAGRTSVNEQFF.

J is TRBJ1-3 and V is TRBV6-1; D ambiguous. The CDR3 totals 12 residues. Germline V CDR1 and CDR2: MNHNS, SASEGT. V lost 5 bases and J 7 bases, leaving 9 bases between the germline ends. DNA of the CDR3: TGTGCCAGCAGTCTTCTCCGGAACACCATATATTTT. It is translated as CASSLLRNTIYF.

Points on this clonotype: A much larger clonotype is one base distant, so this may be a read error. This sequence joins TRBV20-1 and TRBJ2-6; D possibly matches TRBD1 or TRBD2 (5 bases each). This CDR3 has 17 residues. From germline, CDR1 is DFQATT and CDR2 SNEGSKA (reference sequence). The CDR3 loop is CSAAPPLERDGASVLTF. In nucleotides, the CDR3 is TGCAGTGCTGCCCCCCCCCTAGAAAGGGACGGGGCCAGCGTCCTGACTTTC.